This T cell receptor beta chain was identified during a study of CD8 T cell repertoires and HIV-1 epitope variants. This CDR3 contains 14 residues. The junction had 7 bases not matched to a gene; V was cut back by 2 bases and J by 6 bases. Germline V lookup: CDR1 SGHNT, CDR2 YYREEE (reference sequence). Clones were sequenced by immunoSEQ multiplex PCR, and TCRdb holds only the in-frame ones, with some missing. The profile shows around 6,100 clones, approximately 71% of them singletons. Worth noting for this clone: No antigen is known for it.

Sequenced: cultured CD8+ T cells derived from PBMCs. The rearrangement joins TRBV5-4 to TRBJ2-7; 8 bases align to TRBD1. The TCR originated in a male donor with HIV. For the CDR3, the DNA is TGTGCCAGCAGCTTCGGTCAGGGGGCAGGCGAGCAGTACTTC. Its translation: CASSFGQGAGEQYF. The whole variable domain, remainder taken from reference TRBV5-4 and TRBJ2-7, is ETGVTQSPTHLIKTRGQQVTLRCSSQSGHNTVSWYQQALGQGPQFIFQYYREEENGRGNFPPRFSGLQFPNYSSELNVNALELDDSALYLCASSFGQGAGEQYFGPGTRLTVT.